The source of this T cell receptor (beta chain) is a study of cytomegalovirus exposure and HLA in healthy donors. PCR employed 60 Vbeta and 13 Jbeta primers. The data were produced by immunoSEQ multiplex PCR, yet TCRdb's version contains in-frame clones alone and is incomplete. The table for this sample gives some 110,000 clones. General observations from the study: Some TCR beta chains (about 180 of them) were listed as cytomegalovirus-associated.

CDR1 is SGHTA and CDR2 is FQGNSA in the germline V gene. The CDR3 runs to 17 residues. The ends were cut back, 1 base at V and 0 bases at J, with 14 bases in the middle. To note about this clone: Its antigen remains unknown.

The gene calls are TRBV7-2 and TRBJ2-3; a possible D gene is TRBD2 (6 bases). The TCR sequence derives from a man aged 30 to 39 in good health and CMV-seronegative. The sample consisted of PBMCs. CDR3 coding DNA: TGTGCCAGCAGCTTAGAAGCCTTAGCGGCTAGCACAGATACGCAGTATTTT. Translation: CASSLEALAASTDTQYF.